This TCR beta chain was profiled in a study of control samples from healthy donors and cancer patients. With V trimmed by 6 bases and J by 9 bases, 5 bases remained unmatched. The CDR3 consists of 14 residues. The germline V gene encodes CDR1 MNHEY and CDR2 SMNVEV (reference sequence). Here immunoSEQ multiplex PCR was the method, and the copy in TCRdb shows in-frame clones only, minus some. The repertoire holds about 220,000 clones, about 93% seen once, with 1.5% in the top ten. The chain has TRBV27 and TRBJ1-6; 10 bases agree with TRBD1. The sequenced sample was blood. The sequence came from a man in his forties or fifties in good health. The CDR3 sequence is CASRPTGGVSPLHF. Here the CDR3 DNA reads TGTGCCAGCAGACCGACAGGGGGCGTTTCACCCCTCCACTTT.